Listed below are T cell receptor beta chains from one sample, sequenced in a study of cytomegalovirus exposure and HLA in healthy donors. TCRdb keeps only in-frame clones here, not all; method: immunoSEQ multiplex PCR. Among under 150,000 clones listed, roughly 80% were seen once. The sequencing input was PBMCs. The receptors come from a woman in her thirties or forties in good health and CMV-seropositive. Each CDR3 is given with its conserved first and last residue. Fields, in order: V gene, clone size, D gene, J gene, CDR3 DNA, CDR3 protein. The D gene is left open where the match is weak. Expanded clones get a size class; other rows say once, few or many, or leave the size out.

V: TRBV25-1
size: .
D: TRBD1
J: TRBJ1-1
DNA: TGTGCCAGCAGTGAAGGGACAGGGGACACTGAAGCTTTCTTT
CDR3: CASSEGTGDTEAFF

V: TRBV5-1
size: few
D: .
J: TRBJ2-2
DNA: TGCGCCAGCAGCTTGGATCCATCGAACACCGGGGAGCTGTTTTTT
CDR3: CASSLDPSNTGELFF

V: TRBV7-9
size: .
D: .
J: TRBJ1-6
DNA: TGTGCCAGCAGCTCAGGGGTGGCTAATTCACCCCTCCACTTT
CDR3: CASSSGVANSPLHF

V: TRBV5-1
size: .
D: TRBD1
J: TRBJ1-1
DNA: TGCGCCAGCAGCAGGGGACAGCCGAACACTGAAGCTTTCTTT
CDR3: CASSRGQPNTEAFF

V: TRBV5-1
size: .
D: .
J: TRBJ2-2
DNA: TGCGCCAGCAGCCGAGGAGATTTTACCGGGGAGCTGTTTTTT
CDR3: CASSRGDFTGELFF

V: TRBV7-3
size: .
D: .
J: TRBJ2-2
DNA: TGTGCCAGCAGCTCTCGGACAGTTAACACCGGGGAGCTGTTTTTT
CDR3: CASSSRTVNTGELFF

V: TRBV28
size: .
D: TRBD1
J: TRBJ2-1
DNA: TGTGCCAGCAGTCTATACAGGGGCCTCTCCTACAATGAGCAGTTCTTC
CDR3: CASSLYRGLSYNEQFF

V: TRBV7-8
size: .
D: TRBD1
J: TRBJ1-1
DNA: TGTGCCAGCAGCCTGCCGGGACAGGGGTCGAACACTGAAGCTTTCTTT
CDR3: CASSLPGQGSNTEAFF

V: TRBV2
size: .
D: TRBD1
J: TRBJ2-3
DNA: TGTGCCAGCAGTTCGGACAGGATGAGCATGAATTTT
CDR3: CASSSDRMSMNF

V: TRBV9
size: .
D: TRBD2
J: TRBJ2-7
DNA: TGTGCCAGCAGCGTAGGTGCGACTAGCAGTGACGAGCAGTACTTC
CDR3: CASSVGATSSDEQYF

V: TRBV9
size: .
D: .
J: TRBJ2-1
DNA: TGTGCCAGCAGCGTCGCGGGGTCCTACAATGAGCAGTTCTTC
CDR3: CASSVAGSYNEQFF

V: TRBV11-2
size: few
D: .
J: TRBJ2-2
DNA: TGTGCCAGCAGCTTCCTCGCCAGGGGTGCGAACACCGGGGAGCTGTTTTTT
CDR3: CASSFLARGANTGELFF